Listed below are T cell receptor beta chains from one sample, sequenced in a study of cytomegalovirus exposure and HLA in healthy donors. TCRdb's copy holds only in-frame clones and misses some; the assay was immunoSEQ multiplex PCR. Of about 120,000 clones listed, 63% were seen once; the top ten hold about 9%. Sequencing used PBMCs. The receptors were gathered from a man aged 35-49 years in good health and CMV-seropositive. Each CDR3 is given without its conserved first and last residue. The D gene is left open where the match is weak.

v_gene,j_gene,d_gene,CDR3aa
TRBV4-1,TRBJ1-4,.,ASSQRDMALPVNEKLF
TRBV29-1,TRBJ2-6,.,SVEGRRNSGANVLT
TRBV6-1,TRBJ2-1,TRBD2,ASRPGLAGGREQF
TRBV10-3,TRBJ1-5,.,ATLWLAGRNQPQH
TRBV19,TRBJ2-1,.,ASRMGQSSYNEQF
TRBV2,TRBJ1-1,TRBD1,ASSGWDRRGTEAF
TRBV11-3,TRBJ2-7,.,ASSPTRQAEQY
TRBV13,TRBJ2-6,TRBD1,ASSVLGQGVTAGANVLT
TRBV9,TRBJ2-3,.,ASSTRHTPQPDTQY
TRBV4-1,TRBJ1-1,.,ASSQRVRVRNTEAF
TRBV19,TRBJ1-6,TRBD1,ASSWTGRGGNSPLH
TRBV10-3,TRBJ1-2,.,AINRGNTGDYGYT
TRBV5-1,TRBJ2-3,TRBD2,ASTRGSGITDTQY